This T cell receptor beta chain is drawn from a study of PD-1 blockade in mismatch repair-deficient tumors. Assay used: immunoSEQ multiplex PCR; TCRdb lists only in-frame clones, some missing. This sample has about 68,000 clones; around four fifths occur once, and the top ten carry nearly 5.5%. With 1 base removed from V and 8 bases from J, the gap between germline ends came to 13 bases. The CDR3 has 14 amino acids. Germline V CDR1 and CDR2: LGHNA, YNFKEQ. The source of this sequence is an adult with mismatch repair-deficient cancer. This sample comprised peripheral blood, obtained 2 weeks after starting pembrolizumab. This rearrangement joins TRBV4-2 to TRBJ2-3; perhaps TRBD1 as D (5 bases). Here the CDR3 reads CASSQVLADTTQYF. The DNA for the CDR3 is TGTGCCAGCAGCCAAGTTTTGGCGGACACTACGCAGTATTTT.